This T cell receptor beta chain was retrieved from a study of blood T cell repertoires in COVID-19. On the study more broadly: Donors in the United States, Italy and Spain gave samples during acute or convalescent COVID-19. The cDNA or gDNA used as material had been derived from T cells, B-cell-depleted T cells, or PBMCs.

The CDR3 runs 15 residues. V was clipped by 6 bases and J by 5 bases; unmatched bases: 10. CDR1 MNHEY and CDR2 SVGAGI come from the germline V gene. In the authors' methods: Nucleated cell number was recorded as an estimate derived from reference gene primer amplification. Here immunoSEQ multiplex PCR was the method, and the copy in TCRdb shows in-frame clones only, minus some. From that table come the V and J calls and clone size; the DNA was used to work out D and trimming. The sample lists approximately 150,000 clones; around 74% were seen once. Seattle's enrolled individuals joined amid active infection and were then monitored longitudinally.

Sequencing was performed on peripheral blood. V and J are TRBV6-5 and TRBJ2-5, with TRBD1 matching 9 bases. This receptor was identified in a woman aged 60-70 years with COVID-19, enrolled during active disease. In DNA form, the CDR3 reads TGTGCCAGCAGCCGTCGGGACAGGGTGTTGGAGACCCAGTACTTC. Protein: CASSRRDRVLETQYF.